This T cell receptor (beta chain) was sequenced in a study of Ad26.COV2.S vaccination and SARS-CoV-2 variants. Specified treatment: around 19 received Ad26.COV2.S at low or high dose, single or two shots; 5 received placebo; per-sample allocation not given. Specimens were obtained on day 63 following the first vaccine or placebo injection. Recruitment in Boston yielded a donor of adult age, 18-55 years. This CDR3 has 11 amino acids. Trimming took off 5 bases at V and 2 bases at J, with 2 bases between the two ends. CDR1 is KGHSH and CDR2 is LQKENI in the germline V gene. Clones were read by immunoSEQ multiplex PCR, and TCRdb kept only the in-frame ones, dropping some. Here the sample spans around 300,000 clones, 90% being singletons.

The sequencing here drew on peripheral blood, taken in a trial of Ad26.COV2.S vaccine versus placebo. The chain combines TRBV18 with TRBJ2-3; D not resolved. The receptor comes from a person aged 18 to 65 who received the Ad26.COV2.S COVID-19 vaccine or a placebo. For the CDR3, the DNA is TGTGCCAGCTCAGCCACAGATACGCAGTATTTT. Residues: CASSATDTQYF.